The clone carrying this TCR beta chain was counted a few times. This sample is part of a study of blood T cell repertoires in COVID-19. In the study overall: T cells, B-cell-depleted T cells, or PBMCs provided the cDNA or gDNA that served as material.

Authors' methods: Using reference gene primer amplification, nucleated cell counts were estimated. Method: immunoSEQ multiplex PCR; TCRdb's copy keeps in-frame clones and lacks some. Clone size and the V and J calls come from that table; the DNA yielded D and trimming. The data show around 80,000 clones, 70% to 75% seen once. The V end lost 4 bases, the J end lost 0 bases, and 10 bases lay between the germline ends. CDR1 SNHLY and CDR2 FYNNEI come from the germline V gene. The CDR3 has 16 residues. This receptor was obtained from a man over 45 with active or convalescent COVID-19. The chain employs TRBV2 and TRBJ2-6; D unclear. Sequenced input: peripheral blood. CDR3: CASSGGDGSGANVLTF. For the CDR3, the DNA is TGTGCCAGCAGTGGAGGAGACGGCTCTGGGGCCAACGTCCTGACTTTC.